This is a list of T cell receptor beta chains from one sample in a study of T cell changes during pregnancy in multiple sclerosis. Produced via immunoSEQ multiplex PCR; TCRdb's table is partial and in-frame only. The table includes tens of thousands of clones, 75% to 90% detected once. The specimen was CD8+ T cells from peripheral blood mononuclear cells, collected in the third trimester of pregnancy. The receptors derive from a female donor with multiple sclerosis, enrolled in a pregnancy study. The conserved cysteine and the conserved F or W are not part of the CDR3 here.

length: 13
J: TRBJ1-5
V: TRBV5-1
CDR3: ASSQGPWSNQPQH

length: 12
J: TRBJ1-1
V: TRBV5-1
CDR3: ASSSEDLNTEAF

length: 11
J: TRBJ1-1
V: TRBV6-5
CDR3: ASSYSQGAPAF

length: 12
J: TRBJ1-2
V: TRBV7-9
CDR3: ASSSPTGSYGYT

length: 12
J: TRBJ1-1
V: TRBV4-1
CDR3: ASSQDTGRTEAF

length: 13
J: TRBJ2-7
V: TRBV2
CDR3: ASSVLAGPAYEQY

length: 11
J: TRBJ2-7
V: TRBV7-8
CDR3: ASSLPPRWEQY

length: 14
J: TRBJ1-3
V: TRBV18
CDR3: ASSPPVDSSGNTIY

length: 13
J: TRBJ2-5
V: TRBV27
CDR3: ASSLSPGNQETQY

length: 12
J: TRBJ2-2
V: TRBV7-3
CDR3: ASSGLGGNGELF

length: 13
J: TRBJ2-1
V: TRBV6-1
CDR3: ASSVKAGAWNEQF

length: 14
J: TRBJ1-4
V: TRBV30
CDR3: AWRSLERVPNEKLF

length: 13
J: TRBJ2-7
V: TRBV7-9
CDR3: ASSLWDRGSYEQY

length: 13
J: TRBJ2-7
V: TRBV6-6
CDR3: ASSYDRRGSYEQY

length: 12
J: TRBJ2-1
V: TRBV7-2
CDR3: ASSSRTVLSEQF

length: 13
J: TRBJ1-5
V: TRBV19
CDR3: ASSIVGGTNQPQH

length: 13
J: TRBJ2-7
V: TRBV7-6
CDR3: ASSPTGQGHYEQY

length: 14
J: TRBJ2-3
V: TRBV2
CDR3: ASSGLAGVNTDTQY

length: 13
J: TRBJ2-5
V: TRBV5-6
CDR3: ASSFGQGRAGTQY

length: 12
J: TRBJ2-7
V: TRBV2
CDR3: ASSAVGGYDEQY

length: 14
J: TRBJ2-7
V: TRBV2
CDR3: ASSEGQQGVAYEQY

length: 13
J: TRBJ2-7
V: TRBV6-5
CDR3: ASSYPRGVGGEQY